The next 8 T cell receptor beta chains were all read from a single sample in a study of spatial heterogeneity in lung cancer. Using its own MiXCR run on the 5' RACE reads, TCRdb lists one record per CDR3 protein. The sample includes about 38,000 distinct CDR3 sequences, 7.5% seen only once; the top ten take under 30%. As for time point: sample taken at primary tumor resection. The sequences come from PBMCs, collected at surgery. Receptors were obtained from a male donor with early-stage non-small cell lung cancer.

A remark on this clonotype: This clone may be a read error of a much larger clone one base away. This chain uses TRBV29-1 with TRBJ2-3, with D uncertain. V was trimmed by 7 bases and J by 2 bases, leaving 16 bases between them. The CDR3 runs 14 residues. Germline CDR1 is SQVTM and CDR2 is ANQGSEA. CDR3 sequence: CSAGRIRVTDTQYF. The CDR3 DNA follows: TGCAGCGCCGGCAGGATAAGGGTCACAGATACGCAGTATTTT.

The table lists this clonotype with a few counts. This chain links TRBV15 with TRBJ1-3, with D unresolved. Germline V gene lookup returns CDR1 LNHNV and CDR2 YYDKDF (reference sequence). The CDR3 has 15 residues. With 0 bases removed from V and 0 bases from J, the gap between germline ends came to 6 bases. CDR3 protein: CATSRELSSGNTIYF. The CDR3 DNA sequence: TGTGCCACCAGCAGAGAGTTGAGCTCTGGAAACACCATATATTTT.

This clonotype was counted only a few times. The chain uses TRBV11-3 and TRBJ1-1, with D possibly being TRBD1 (6 bases). The CDR3 length is 14 residues. Deletions cut 5 bases from V and 5 bases from J, with 15 bases between. Germline CDR1 is SGHNT and CDR2 is YENEEA. This CDR3 is CASSPTGGNTEAFF. CDR3 nucleotides: TGTGCCAGCAGCCCGACGGGGGGCAATACTGAAGCTTTCTTT.

This clonotype was recorded at least ten times. The chain links TRBV6-5 to TRBJ2-7, with 8 nucleotides matching TRBD1. Germline V gives CDR1 MNHEY, CDR2 SVGAGI. There are 14 residues in the CDR3. Germline trimming cut 4 bases from V and 3 bases from J; bases unmatched to any gene: 5. This chain's CDR3 is CASSSLDRDYEQYF. Written as DNA, the CDR3 is TGTGCCAGCAGTTCCTTGGACAGGGACTACGAGCAGTACTTC.

This clonotype was seen a few times. The chain couples TRBV7-2 to TRBJ2-1; the match to TRBD2 covers 15 bases. The germline gives CDR1 SGHTA, CDR2 FQGNSA. This CDR3 region has 14 residues. The V segment lost 2 bases and the J segment 14 bases; nucleotides outside the gene matches: 4. The DNA of the CDR3 is TGTGCCAGCAGCTTATGGACTAGCGGGGGGGCGGAGTTCTTC. It encodes CASSLWTSGGAEFF.

This clonotype has at least ten counts. The chain links TRBV10-3 to TRBJ2-5; 7 bases map to TRBD2. V trimming: 4 bases; J trimming: 2 bases; junction bases outside the gene matches: 4. This CDR3 spans 14 amino acids. Germline V lookup: CDR1 ENHRY, CDR2 SYGVKD. The CDR3 DNA is TGTGCCATCAGTGGGGGGGGACGGCAAGAGACCCAGTACTTC. It encodes CAISGGGRQETQYF.

This clonotype was counted at least ten times. CDR3 region: CASSQRGQGEAFF. DNA of the CDR3: TGTGCCAGCAGCCAAAGGGGACAGGGTGAAGCTTTCTTT. V and J are TRBV3-1 and TRBJ1-1; 9 nucleotides agree with TRBD1. CDR1 and CDR2 from the germline V gene are LGHDT and YNNKEL (reference sequence). V was pared by 2 bases and J by 7 bases, with 2 bases of the junction left unmatched. CDR3 length equals 13 residues.

Worth noting for this clonotype: Since the CDR3 does not end with the conserved phenylalanine or tryptophan, this likely comes from a read error. The chain uses TRBV11-2 and TRBJ2-3, with 14 nucleotides matching TRBD2. Germline loops: CDR1 SGHAT, CDR2 FQNNGV. Trimming removed 3 bases from V and 2 bases from J; junction bases left unmatched: 1. CDR3 length: 16 amino acids. CDR3 sequence: CASSLGLAGATDTQYS. DNA for the CDR3: TGTGCCAGCAGCTTGGGACTAGCGGGGGCCACAGATACGCAGTATTCT.